This TCR beta chain was recorded in a study of cytomegalovirus exposure and HLA in healthy donors. Study in general: Some 91 million unique TCRs from HLA-typed donors were held in an early release of data.

Trimming removed 1 base from V and 3 bases from J, with 12 bases in between. CDR3 length: 15 amino acids. Germline V gene lookup returns CDR1 SEHNR and CDR2 FQNEAQ (reference sequence). PCR amplification relied on 60 Vbeta primers (plus 13 Jbeta primers). Per the original methods: Later reanalysis found 75 million to 100 million unique TCR beta chains, roughly 9.9 million of them shared. The repertoire was sequenced with immunoSEQ multiplex PCR; TCRdb's copy has only in-frame clones and lacks some. From that table come the V and J calls and clone size; the DNA was used to work out D and trimming. The data show just under 95,000 clones, with 84% seen just once and 5.6% held by the top ten. Everyone who donated was a healthy bone marrow donor.

The V call is TRBV7-9, the J call TRBJ1-1, with a possible D match to TRBD1 (5 bases). The source is a woman aged 18-29 years in good health and CMV-seropositive. The sequenced material came from PBMCs. The CDR3, as DNA: TGTGCCAGCAGCTTAGGTAGTCAGGGTTACACTGAAGCTTTCTTT. Translating gives CASSLGSQGYTEAFF.